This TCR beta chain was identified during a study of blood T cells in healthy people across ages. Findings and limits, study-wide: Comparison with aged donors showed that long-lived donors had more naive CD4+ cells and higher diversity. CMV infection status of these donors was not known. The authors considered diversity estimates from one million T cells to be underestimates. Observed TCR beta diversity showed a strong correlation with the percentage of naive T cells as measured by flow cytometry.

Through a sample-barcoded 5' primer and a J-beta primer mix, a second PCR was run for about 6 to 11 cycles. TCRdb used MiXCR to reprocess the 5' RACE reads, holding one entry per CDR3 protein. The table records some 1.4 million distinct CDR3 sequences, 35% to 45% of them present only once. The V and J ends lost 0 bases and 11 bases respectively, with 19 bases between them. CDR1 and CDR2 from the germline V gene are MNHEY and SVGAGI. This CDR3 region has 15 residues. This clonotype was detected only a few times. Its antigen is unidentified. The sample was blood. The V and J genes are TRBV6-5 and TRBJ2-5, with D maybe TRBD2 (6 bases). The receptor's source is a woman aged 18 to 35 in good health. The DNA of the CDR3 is TGTGCCAGCAGTTACTCTCCCTCGGCGGGGACTGAGCAGTACTTC. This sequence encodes CASSYSPSAGTEQYF.